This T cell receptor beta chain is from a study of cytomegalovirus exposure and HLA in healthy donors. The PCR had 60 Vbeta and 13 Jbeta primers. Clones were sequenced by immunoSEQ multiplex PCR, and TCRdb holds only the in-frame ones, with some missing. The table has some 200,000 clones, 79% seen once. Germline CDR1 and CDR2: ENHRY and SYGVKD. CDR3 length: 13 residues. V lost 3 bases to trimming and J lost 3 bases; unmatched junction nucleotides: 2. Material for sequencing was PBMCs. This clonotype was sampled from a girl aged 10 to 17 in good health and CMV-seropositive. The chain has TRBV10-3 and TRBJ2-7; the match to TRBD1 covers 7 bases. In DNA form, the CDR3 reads TGTGCCATCAGTGAACCAGGGGGCTACGAGCAGTACTTC. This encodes CAISEPGGYEQYF.